The clone carrying this TCR beta chain was detected only a few times. Its antigen is unknown. Orbital computed tomography and thyroid ultrasound, together with serum TRAb and thyroxine and clinical symptoms, were used for diagnoses. The source of the sample is a study of T cells in Graves' hyperthyroidism and ophthalmopathy. General study results and limits: Blood shared most expanded thyroid clonotypes above 0.001.

From RNA transcripts, TCR beta CDR3 regions were amplified. RT-PCR in the first round (using the HTBI primer set) targeted the TCR CDR3. TCRdb analysed the multiplex PCR reads with MiXCR anew, one entry per CDR3 protein. Among 500,000 or so distinct CDR3 sequences listed, roughly 16% were seen once. The germline gives CDR1 MNHEY, CDR2 SMNVEV (reference sequence). V lost 0 bases and J 3 bases, leaving 7 bases between the germline ends. This CDR3 has 14 residues. Sequences were obtained from blood. The chain carries TRBV27 and TRBJ2-3; D not certain. The TCR comes from a woman aged 30 to 39 with Graves' ophthalmopathy. CDR3 sequence (DNA): TGTGCCAGCAGTTTATCAGCCCGGACAGATACGCAGTATTTT. It is translated as CASSLSARTDTQYF.